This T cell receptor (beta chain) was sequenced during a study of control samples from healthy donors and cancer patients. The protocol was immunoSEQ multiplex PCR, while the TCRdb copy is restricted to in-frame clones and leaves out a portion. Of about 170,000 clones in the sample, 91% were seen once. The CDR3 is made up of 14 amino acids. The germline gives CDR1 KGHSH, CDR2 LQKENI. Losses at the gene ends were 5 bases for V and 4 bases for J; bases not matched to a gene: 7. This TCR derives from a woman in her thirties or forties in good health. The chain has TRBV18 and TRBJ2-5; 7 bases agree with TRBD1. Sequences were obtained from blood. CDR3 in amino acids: CASSVTGDPETQYF. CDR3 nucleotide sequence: TGTGCCAGCTCAGTCACAGGGGATCCAGAGACCCAGTACTTC.